The 32 T cell receptor beta chains reported below all come from one sample, sequenced in a study of cytomegalovirus exposure and HLA in healthy donors. The assay was immunoSEQ multiplex PCR, and TCRdb's table has in-frame clones only and misses some. This table has about 300,000 clones, 88% appearing once. Input material: PBMCs. The receptors derive from a woman between 18 and 30 years old in good health and CMV-seronegative.

The genes are TRBV7-6 and TRBJ2-3; a weak D match, TRBD2 (6 bases). Germline V gene sequence: CDR1 SGHVS, CDR2 FNYEAQ. V lost 5 bases to trimming and J lost 5 bases, with 20 bases between them. The CDR3 extends over 16 amino acids. The CDR3 reads CASSPRLPGVGDTQYF. For the CDR3, the DNA is TGTGCCAGCAGCCCCCGACTACCGGGGGTAGGAGATACGCAGTATTTT. The complete variable domain, with remaining parts taken from reference TRBV7-6 and TRBJ2-3, reads GAGVSQSPRYKVTKRGQDVALRCDPISGHVSLYWYRQALGQGPEFLTYFNYEAQQDKSGLPNDRFSAERPEGSISTLTIQRTEQRDSAMYRCASSPRLPGVGDTQYFGPGTRLTVL.

This chain connects TRBV5-4 to TRBJ2-5; 8 nucleotides agree with TRBD2. Trimming cost V 0 bases and J 2 bases; bases outside gene matches: 9. Looked up from germline, CDR1 is SGHNT and CDR2 is YYREEE (reference sequence). The CDR3 sequence is 17 residues long. In nucleotides, the CDR3 is TGTGCCAGCAGCTTGGGGCGGGGTAGCGGGGTTCAAGAGACCCAGTACTTC. Translating gives CASSLGRGSGVQETQYF.

This chain connects TRBV29-1 to TRBJ1-5; perhaps TRBD1 as D (6 bases). This CDR3 is built from 14 residues. Trimming removed 6 bases from V and 7 bases from J, with 19 bases in between. Germline V gives CDR1 SQVTM, CDR2 ANQGSEA. The CDR3 sequence is CSVGFGQSTQPQHF. CDR3 DNA: TGCAGCGTCGGATTCGGACAGAGCACCCAGCCCCAGCATTTT. The whole variable domain, remainder taken from reference TRBV29-1 and TRBJ1-5, is SAVISQKPSRDICQRGTSLTIQCQVDSQVTMMFWYRQQPGQSLTLIATANQGSEATYESGFVIDKFPISRPNLTFSTLTVSNMSPEDSSIYLCSVGFGQSTQPQHFGDGTRLSIL.

This clone is a singleton in its sample. The gene calls are TRBV2 and TRBJ2-1, with 9 bases fitting TRBD1. V lost 6 bases to trimming and J lost 8 bases; unmatched junction nucleotides: 17. Per germline, CDR1 SNHLY and CDR2 FYNNEI. The CDR3 extends over 17 amino acids. The CDR3 coding sequence is TGTGCCAGCAGCTGGGACAGGGTTGCAACCCAATCCGATGAGCAGTTCTTC. Protein sequence: CASSWDRVATQSDEQFF.

The chain has TRBV10-2 and TRBJ2-3, with 7 bases aligning to TRBD2. In germline, CDR1 is WSHSY, CDR2 SAAADI. The J segment lost 8 bases and the V segment lost 0 bases, leaving 8 bases of the junction unmatched. This CDR3 has 15 residues. This CDR3 is CASSESWREIGTQYF. For the CDR3, the DNA is TGCGCCAGCAGTGAGTCCTGGCGGGAGATCGGTACGCAGTATTTT.

This clone was seen more than once but under ten times. The rearrangement links TRBV6-5 to TRBJ1-4, with 8 bases that match TRBD1. The CDR3 spans 13 residues. CDR1 and CDR2 from the germline V gene are MNHEY and SVGAGI. The V gene end was trimmed by 6 bases and the J gene end by 10 bases; junction bases not matched to a gene: 7. CDR3 protein: CASSLGQGGKLFF. The CDR3 DNA is TGTGCCAGCAGCCTTGGACAGGGAGGAAAACTGTTTTTT.

The chain is built from TRBV9 and TRBJ1-1, with D unresolved. V was pared by 0 bases and J by 2 bases, with 5 bases between. CDR1 is SGDLS, CDR2 YYNGEE, per germline. This CDR3 spans 13 amino acids. DNA for the CDR3: TGTGCCAGCAGCGTAGAAGCAAACACTGAAGCTTTCTTT. Encoded protein: CASSVEANTEAFF.

This clone was observed a single time. The CDR3, as DNA: TGTGCCAGCAGCCCTCCAGGACTAGCTGGAACAGATACGCAGTATTTT. Protein: CASSPPGLAGTDTQYF. V and J are TRBV9 and TRBJ2-3; 8 bases map to TRBD2. CDR3 length: 16 amino acids. Germline V gene lookup returns CDR1 SGDLS and CDR2 YYNGEE. J lost 3 bases, V lost 4 bases, and 10 bases had no gene match.

The chain joins TRBV7-3 to TRBJ2-1; 7 nucleotides line up with TRBD2. Germline-derived CDR1 and CDR2 are SGHTA and FQGTGA. The V gene end was trimmed by 2 bases and the J gene end by 10 bases; junction bases not matched to a gene: 5. The CDR3 covers 13 residues. The CDR3 DNA is TGTGCCAGCAGCTTAGAGGGAGGGCTCGAGCAGTTCTTC. This sequence encodes CASSLEGGLEQFF.

This clone is a singleton in its sample. J is TRBJ2-1 and V is TRBV5-4, with D possibly TRBD1 on 5 matching bases. CDR1 and CDR2 (germline): SGHNT, YYREEE (reference sequence). The CDR3 runs 15 residues. The ends were cut back, 2 bases at V and 11 bases at J, with 20 bases in the middle. As DNA, the CDR3 is TGTGCCAGCAGCTTACCCGGACATTCCGATCGTAAGCAGTTCTTC. This gives the protein CASSLPGHSDRKQFF.

The chain couples TRBV18 to TRBJ2-7, with 9 bases that match TRBD2. With V trimmed by 3 bases and J by 5 bases, 5 bases remained unmatched. This CDR3 is built from 14 residues. Germline values: CDR1 KGHSH, CDR2 LQKENI. CDR3 sequence: CASSPGLAGDEQYF. The CDR3 region has the DNA TGTGCCAGCTCACCGGGACTAGCAGGCGACGAGCAGTACTTC.

This clone was detected only once. V gene TRBV28 combines with J gene TRBJ2-7, with D possibly matching TRBD2 (5 bases). This CDR3 spans 13 amino acids. V lost 8 bases and J lost 4, with 15 bases in between. The V gene's germline CDR1 is MDHEN and CDR2 SYDVKM. CDR3 residues: CASQTPRGYEQYF. The DNA of the CDR3 is TGTGCCAGCCAAACTCCTCGGGGTTACGAGCAGTACTTC.

CDR3 DNA: TGTGCCAGCAGCGTCCGGACAGCAACTAATGAAAAACTGTTTTTT. This gives the protein CASSVRTATNEKLFF. The rearrangement links TRBV9 to TRBJ1-4; possibly TRBD1 for D (6 bases). Germline V gives CDR1 SGDLS, CDR2 YYNGEE. The CDR3 covers 15 residues. V lost 2 bases to trimming and J lost 0 bases, with 8 bases between them.

The chain combines TRBV19 with TRBJ2-1; D remains ambiguous. The CDR3 length is 13 residues. In germline, CDR1 is LNHDA, CDR2 SQIVND (reference sequence). Trimming took 1 base from V and 9 from J, leaving 10 bases between them. The CDR3 loop is CASSIALSPEQFF. Here the CDR3 DNA reads TGTGCCAGTAGTATAGCCCTCTCTCCTGAGCAGTTCTTC. The entire variable domain, with the rest obtained from reference TRBV19 and TRBJ2-1, is as follows: DGGITQSPKYLFRKEGQNVTLSCEQNLNHDAMYWYRQDPGQGLRLIYYSQIVNDFQKGDIAEGYSVSREKKESFPLTVTSAQKNPTAFYLCASSIALSPEQFFGPGTRLTVL.

This clone was seen a single time. J is TRBJ1-1 and V is TRBV6-6; D unclear. The germline gives CDR1 MNHNY, CDR2 SVGAGI (reference sequence). Deletions cut 0 bases from V and 6 bases from J, with 8 bases between. This CDR3 contains 13 residues. The CDR3 reads CASSYSGKAEAFF. CDR3 nucleotides: TGTGCCAGCAGTTACTCCGGTAAAGCTGAAGCTTTCTTT.

The V and J genes are TRBV28 and TRBJ2-7, with 8 bases aligning to TRBD2. V dropped 7 bases and J dropped 3; count of bases not matched to a gene: 5. CDR3 length: 13 residues. Germline loops: CDR1 MDHEN, CDR2 SYDVKM. CDR3 in DNA: TGTGCCAGCACACGGACTAGCCGCTACGAGCAGTACTTC. Its protein is CASTRTSRYEQYF.

On this clone: At one boundary the junction diverges from the germline segment, which might be a read error. The chain links TRBV18 to TRBJ2-3, with D tentatively TRBD2 (6 bases). The CDR3 length is 12 residues. CDR1 and CDR2 from the germline V gene are KGHSH and LQKENI. CDR3: CTSGGDRDTQYF. The CDR3 bases are TGTACCAGCGGAGGGGATAGAGATACGCAGTATTTT.

The rearrangement links TRBV9 to TRBJ2-2; 10 nucleotides align to TRBD2. The CDR3 covers 17 residues. In germline, CDR1 is SGDLS, CDR2 YYNGEE. Trimming took 2 bases from V and 2 from J; bases not matched to a gene: 6. The CDR3, as DNA: TGTGCCAGCAGCGTTCCCCGGACTAGCGGAAACACCGGGGAGCTGTTTTTT. Translating gives CASSVPRTSGNTGELFF.

The V gene is TRBV18, the J gene TRBJ1-2; 7 nucleotides align to TRBD1. There are 14 residues in the CDR3. Trimming removed 6 bases from V and 3 bases from J; junction bases left unmatched: 7. CDR1 and CDR2 (germline): KGHSH, LQKENI. In DNA, the CDR3 is TGTGCCAGCTCCAAGGGGGCAGCAGACTATGGCTACACCTTC. This gives the protein CASSKGAADYGYTF.

The chain employs TRBV20-1 and TRBJ1-1; D remains unclear. V was cut by 6 bases and J by 8 bases, with 10 bases left in between. The CDR3 covers 10 residues. From germline, CDR1 is DFQATT and CDR2 SNEGSKA (reference sequence). CDR3 in DNA: TGCAGTGCCGCGCAGACAGAAGCTTTCTTT. This translates into CSAAQTEAFF.

The J gene is TRBJ2-7, the V gene TRBV6-6; 8 nucleotides line up with TRBD2. Losses at the gene ends were 4 bases for V and 4 bases for J; bases not matched to a gene: 12. CDR1 is MNHNY, CDR2 SVGAGI, per germline (reference sequence). This CDR3 contains 16 residues. The CDR3 DNA reads as TGTGCCAGCAGTTCAACCTTAGCGGGGTCGGGGTACGAGCAGTACTTC. Amino acids: CASSSTLAGSGYEQYF.

The chain is built from TRBV7-2 and TRBJ1-5; D is unclear. Germline V gene lookup returns CDR1 SGHTA and CDR2 FQGNSA. V lost 3 bases and J 2 bases, leaving 11 bases between the germline ends. The CDR3 spans 15 residues. In nucleotides, the CDR3 is TGTGCCAGCAGCTTTAGAGTGAATGGCAATCAGCCCCAGCATTTT. Amino acid sequence: CASSFRVNGNQPQHF.

The chain is built from TRBV5-1 and TRBJ1-2; 8 bases are a match to TRBD1. This CDR3 contains 16 residues. Germline-derived CDR1 and CDR2 are SGHRS and YFSETQ. The V and J ends lost 0 bases and 5 bases, in that order; junction bases with no gene match: 9. In nucleotides, the CDR3 is TGCGCCAGCAGCTTGGGGATGCAGGGGGCTCTTTATGGCTACACCTTC. Translation: CASSLGMQGALYGYTF.

This chain links TRBV5-1 with TRBJ1-1, with TRBD1 identical over 8 bases. V gave up 3 bases and J gave up 5 bases; unmatched junction bases: 6. CDR3 size: 14 residues. The germline V gene encodes CDR1 SGHRS and CDR2 YFSETQ. Written as DNA, the CDR3 is TGCGCCAGCAGCTGGGCCGACAGGGGAACTGAAGCTTTCTTT. Its translation: CASSWADRGTEAFF. The full variable domain, rest sourced from reference TRBV5-1 and TRBJ1-1, is KAGVTQTPRYLIKTRGQQVTLSCSPISGHRSVSWYQQTPGQGLQFLFEYFSETQRNKGNFPGRFSGRQFSNSRSEMNVSTLELGDSALYLCASSWADRGTEAFFGQGTRLTVV.

V is TRBV4-3 and J is TRBJ2-1; 10 bases align to TRBD2. Germline-derived CDR1 and CDR2 are LGHNA and YSLEER. CDR3 size: 17 residues. V lost 0 bases, J lost 4 bases, and 6 bases stayed unmatched. The CDR3 loop is CASSQDAPSGRYNEQFF. DNA of the CDR3: TGCGCCAGCAGCCAAGACGCCCCTAGCGGGAGATACAATGAGCAGTTCTTC.

The chain links TRBV12-5 to TRBJ2-1, with 15 nucleotides matching TRBD2. Germline CDR1 reads LGHNT; CDR2 reads FRNRAP. Germline trimming cut 5 bases from V and 9 bases from J; bases unmatched to any gene: 5. This CDR3 comprises 15 residues. This CDR3 reads CASGPGLAGGGEQFF. The CDR3 DNA sequence: TGTGCTAGTGGTCCGGGACTAGCGGGAGGAGGTGAGCAGTTCTTC.

This clone was seen more than once but under ten times. The chain is built from TRBV4-1 and TRBJ2-7, with TRBD2 matching 10 bases. This CDR3 spans 15 amino acids. The ends lost 5 bases at V and 3 bases at J; junction bases unmatched: 7. Germline CDR1 and CDR2: MGHRA and YSYEKL. This CDR3 reads CASSLVASGSYEQYF. The DNA for the CDR3 is TGCGCCAGCAGCTTAGTGGCTAGCGGGAGCTACGAGCAGTACTTC.

V gene TRBV7-6 combines with J gene TRBJ1-4; 7 bases fit TRBD1. The CDR3 runs to 13 residues. V shed 1 base and J 10 bases; nucleotides not matched to a gene: 3. Germline assignment: CDR1 SGHVS and CDR2 FNYEAQ. The chain's CDR3 is CASSLVQGVKLFF. For the CDR3, the DNA is TGTGCCAGCAGCTTAGTCCAGGGGGTAAAACTGTTTTTT.

The DNA for the CDR3 is TGTGCCAGCAGAGGACTAGAAGAGACCCAGTACTTC. Translation gives CASRGLEETQYF. The V gene is TRBV9, the J gene TRBJ2-5, with TRBD2 matching 7 bases. Germline CDR1 reads SGDLS; CDR2 reads YYNGEE. V shed 5 bases, J shed 3 bases, and the junction held 1 base outside the gene matches. The CDR3 covers 12 residues.

The sample holds a few counts of this clone. The V and J genes are TRBV2 and TRBJ1-2; D is unclear. V dropped 0 bases and J dropped 4 bases, with 9 bases sitting between them. CDR1 SNHLY and CDR2 FYNNEI come from the germline V gene. This CDR3 comprises 14 residues. CDR3 DNA sequence: TGTGCCAGCAGTGAAGCTCGGTCCCTCTATGGCTACACCTTC. It encodes CASSEARSLYGYTF.

The genes are TRBV5-6 and TRBJ2-5; no clear D gene. Germline-derived CDR1 and CDR2 are SGHDT and YYEEEE. The CDR3 has 14 amino acids. With 3 bases removed from V and 0 bases from J, the gap between germline ends came to 9 bases. CDR3 in amino acids: CASSSHPNQETQYF. In DNA, the CDR3 is TGTGCCAGCAGCTCCCACCCTAACCAAGAGACCCAGTACTTC.

The table lists this clone with a count of one. V usage is TRBV9 and J usage is TRBJ1-1; D is uncertain. The ends were cut back, 4 bases at V and 1 base at J, with 17 bases in the middle. This CDR3 comprises 16 residues. Germline V lookup: CDR1 SGDLS, CDR2 YYNGEE. CDR3 sequence: CASSPRSGQANTEAFF. Written as DNA, the CDR3 is TGTGCCAGCAGCCCCCGCAGCGGGCAGGCGAACACTGAAGCTTTCTTT.